The rows below give T cell receptor beta chains drawn from one sample of a study of CD8 T cells in Susac syndrome. Each CDR3 protein gets one entry after TCRdb re-called the immunoSEQ multiplex PCR reads with MiXCR. The sample lists about 190,000 distinct CDR3 sequences; 95% were seen once. Sequenced input: CD8+ T cells from PBMCs. The source is a human donor with Susac syndrome. The CDR3 runs from the conserved cysteine through the conserved F or W. Each record gives: clone size, D gene, V gene, J gene, CDR3 protein, CDR3 DNA. The D gene is left open where the match is weak. Clone size appears in some rows only: once, few, many, or a class for an expanded clone.

>NA|TRBD2|TRBV5-4|TRBJ2-5
CASSLASAGKTQYF
TGTGCCAGCAGCTTGGCCTCAGCGGGAAAGACCCAGTACTTC
>NA|NA|TRBV5-4|TRBJ2-1
CASSLNKAGEQFF
TGTGCCAGCAGCTTGAATAAAGCTGGTGAGCAGTTCTTC
>NA|TRBD1|TRBV4-1|TRBJ2-7
CASSQGYGQGYEQYF
TGCGCCAGCAGCCAAGGTTACGGACAGGGGTACGAGCAGTACTTC
>NA|TRBD2|TRBV2|TRBJ2-3
CASAPLAETDTQYF
TGTGCCAGCGCCCCCCTAGCGGAGACAGATACGCAGTATTTT
>NA|TRBD1|TRBV28|TRBJ2-7
CASTLDRGAYEQYF
TGTGCCAGCACTCTCGACAGGGGTGCCTACGAGCAGTACTTC
>NA|NA|TRBV12-3/TRBV12-4|TRBJ2-1
CASSSPPLRDSYNEQFF
TGTGCCAGCAGTTCCCCCCCGTTGCGGGACAGTTACAATGAGCAGTTCTTC
>NA|TRBD2|TRBV30|TRBJ2-5
CAWSLAGEETQYF
TGTGCCTGGAGCCTAGCGGGGGAAGAGACCCAGTACTTC
>NA|TRBD1|TRBV3-1|TRBJ2-1
CASRQPGQGDNEQFF
TGTGCCAGCAGGCAGCCGGGACAGGGAGACAATGAGCAGTTCTTC
>NA|TRBD2|TRBV5-1|TRBJ2-1
CASSELAGGPFNEQFF
TGCGCCAGCAGTGAGTTAGCGGGGGGGCCCTTCAATGAGCAGTTCTTC
>once|TRBD2|TRBV20-1|TRBJ2-3
CSAPSGAAGDTQYF
TGCAGTGCTCCTAGCGGGGCAGCAGGTGATACGCAGTATTTT
>NA|NA|TRBV30|TRBJ2-1
CAWSWGGGEQFF
TGTGCCTGGAGTTGGGGAGGAGGTGAGCAGTTCTTC
>NA|NA|TRBV27|TRBJ2-1
CASGLRGHNEQFF
TGTGCCAGCGGTCTACGGGGCCACAATGAGCAGTTCTTC
>NA|NA|TRBV9|TRBJ2-1
CASSSSTIPDEQFF
TGTGCCAGCAGCTCCAGCACCATACCGGATGAGCAGTTCTTC
>NA|NA|TRBV7-9|TRBJ2-5
CASSSPPGGQETQYF
TGTGCCAGCAGCTCGCCCCCTGGGGGGCAAGAGACCCAGTACTTC
>NA|NA|TRBV9|TRBJ2-3
CASSVEGRTDTQYF
TGTGCCAGCAGCGTGGAAGGGCGCACAGATACGCAGTATTTT
>NA|NA|TRBV20-1|TRBJ1-3
CSASSGEWKNTIYF
TGCAGTGCTAGTTCTGGGGAGTGGAAAAACACCATATATTTT
>NA|NA|TRBV21-1|TRBJ2-2
CASSKGGAGNSYTGELFF
TGTGCCAGCAGCAAAGGAGGGGCAGGGAATAGTTACACCGGGGAGCTGTTTTTT
>NA|NA|TRBV11-2|TRBJ2-7
CASSSPEGYEQYF
TGTGCCAGCAGCTCCCCCGAGGGCTACGAGCAGTACTTC
>once|NA|TRBV19|TRBJ2-1
CASHPGRGVANEQFF
TGTGCCAGCCACCCGGGCAGGGGGGTTGCCAATGAGCAGTTCTTC
>NA|NA|TRBV16|TRBJ2-7
CASSQSAGAYEQYF
TGTGCCAGCAGCCAATCAGCAGGGGCCTACGAGCAGTACTTC
>NA|NA|TRBV7-9|TRBJ1-1
CASRLPGVGTEAFF
TGTGCCAGCAGACTACCAGGGGTGGGGACTGAAGCTTTCTTT
>NA|TRBD1|TRBV4-1|TRBJ1-5
CASSLVGQGVEPQHF
TGCGCCAGCAGCTTAGTGGGACAGGGAGTCGAGCCCCAGCATTTT
>NA|TRBD1|TRBV6-2/TRBV6-3|TRBJ2-5
CASSFGHYGTGAGETQYF
TGTGCCAGCAGTTTTGGCCATTACGGGACAGGGGCAGGAGAGACCCAGTACTTC
>NA|TRBD1|TRBV7-8|TRBJ2-1
CASSLLPGQGNNEQFF
TGTGCCAGCAGCTTGCTCCCGGGACAGGGGAACAATGAGCAGTTCTTC
>once|TRBD2|TRBV6-5|TRBJ2-3
CASSYLREGTDTQYF
TGTGCCAGCAGTTATCTGCGGGAGGGCACAGATACGCAGTATTTT
>NA|NA|TRBV6-5|TRBJ2-1
CASSADMSSYNEQFF
TGTGCCAGCAGTGCCGACATGAGCTCCTACAATGAGCAGTTCTTC
>NA|NA|TRBV20-1|TRBJ2-3
CSASSPANGLRADTQYF
TGCAGTGCTAGTAGCCCCGCAAATGGACTCCGCGCAGATACGCAGTATTTT
>NA|TRBD2|TRBV28|TRBJ2-7
CASRGTGLAGVNEQYF
TGTGCCAGCAGGGGTACCGGGCTAGCGGGAGTGAACGAGCAGTACTTC
>NA|TRBD1|TRBV13|TRBJ2-7
CASSTRQGVYEQYF
TGTGCCAGCAGCACCCGACAGGGGGTCTACGAGCAGTACTTC
>NA|NA|TRBV12-2|TRBJ1-5
CASRLATLRTPPCQPQHF
TGTGCAAGTCGCTTAGCTACCCTTCGGACCCCTCCGTGTCAGCCCCAGCATTTT
>NA|NA|TRBV24-1|TRBJ2-3
CATSDFAGSTDTQYF
TGTGCCACCAGTGATTTTGCCGGGAGCACAGATACGCAGTATTTT
>NA|NA|TRBV20-1|TRBJ2-7
CSADDSYEQYF
TGCAGTGCTGACGACAGCTACGAGCAGTACTTC
>NA|NA|TRBV7-2|TRBJ1-6
CASSLEPLSYNSPLHF
TGTGCCAGCAGCCTCGAACCACTTAGCTATAATTCACCCCTCCACTTT
>NA|NA|TRBV6-5|TRBJ1-4
CASSLWQDNEKLFF
TGTGCCAGCAGTTTGTGGCAGGATAATGAAAAACTGTTTTTT
>NA|NA|TRBV28|TRBJ1-4
CASNPRVGNYEKLFF
TGTGCCAGCAACCCCAGGGTGGGGAATTACGAAAAACTGTTTTTT
>NA|NA|TRBV12-3/TRBV12-4|TRBJ2-5
CASSITGPLETQYF
TGTGCCAGCAGTATTACAGGGCCTTTGGAGACCCAGTACTTC
>NA|NA|TRBV4-2|TRBJ1-1
CASSQDPTRPLNTEAFF
TGTGCCAGCAGCCAAGATCCGACACGTCCATTGAACACTGAAGCTTTCTTT
>NA|NA|TRBV13|TRBJ2-4
CASSLRGPYKNIQYF
TGTGCCAGCAGCTTGCGGGGACCCTACAAAAACATTCAGTACTTC
>few|NA|TRBV12-3/TRBV12-4|TRBJ2-1
CASSLSGNEQFF
TGTGCCAGCAGTTTATCTGGTAATGAGCAGTTCTTC
>NA|TRBD1|TRBV9|TRBJ1-2
CASSASGTGGRAF
TGTGCCAGCAGCGCCTCCGGGACAGGGGGCAGGGCCTTC
>NA|TRBD2|TRBV12-5|TRBJ2-1
CASGLGAGGTVEQFF
TGTGCTAGTGGTTTGGGAGCGGGGGGTACAGTTGAGCAGTTCTTC
>NA|NA|TRBV28|TRBJ2-7
CASSFEEQYF
TGTGCCAGCAGTTTCGAAGAGCAGTACTTC
>NA|TRBD1|TRBV5-4|TRBJ2-4
CASSAGTGGSKNIQYF
TGTGCCAGCAGCGCTGGGACAGGGGGGTCCAAAAACATTCAGTACTTC
>NA|NA|TRBV6-1|TRBJ2-7
CASVRGGLSSYEQYF
TGTGCCAGCGTGAGGGGAGGTCTGAGCTCCTACGAGCAGTACTTC
>NA|TRBD1|TRBV4-1|TRBJ1-2
CASSQESRWDRGGYTF
TGCGCCAGCAGCCAAGAGAGTCGTTGGGACAGGGGGGGCTACACCTTC
>NA|NA|TRBV20-1|TRBJ2-3
CSEGGSTDTQYF
TGCAGTGAAGGTGGTAGCACAGATACGCAGTATTTT
>NA|NA|TRBV13|TRBJ2-5
CASSSGTPLETQYF
TGTGCCAGCAGTTCCGGGACACCGCTAGAGACCCAGTACTTC
>once|NA|TRBV20-1|TRBJ2-7
CSASPETSSYEQYF
TGCAGTGCTAGTCCCGAAACGAGCTCCTACGAGCAGTACTTC